What follows are 26 T cell receptor beta chains derived from one specimen sequenced in a study of blood T cell repertoires in COVID-19. TCRdb keeps only in-frame clones here, not all; method: immunoSEQ multiplex PCR. The sample yields 250,000 to 300,000 clones, about 88% seen once. The specimen was peripheral blood. These receptors originate from a young woman with COVID-19, enrolled during active disease.

V usage is TRBV7-9 and J usage is TRBJ2-1, with D maybe TRBD1 (7 bases). V was clipped by 1 base and J by 6 bases, with 10 bases between them. CDR3 length: 14 residues. Germline CDR1 reads SEHNR; CDR2 reads FQNEAQ (reference sequence). CDR3 sequence: CASSLDRGGNEQFF. The CDR3 bases are TGTGCCAGCAGCTTAGACAGGGGAGGCAATGAGCAGTTCTTC.

The genes are TRBV28 and TRBJ2-4, with TRBD2 matching 12 bases. This CDR3 has 22 amino acids. The germline CDR1 and CDR2 sequences are MDHEN and SYDVKM. V lost 3 bases to trimming and J lost 1 base; unmatched junction nucleotides: 19. The CDR3 spells CASSFLRLAGDAKYGAKNIQYF. CDR3 in DNA: TGTGCCAGCAGTTTCCTCCGACTAGCGGGAGATGCGAAGTACGGGGCCAAAAACATTCAGTACTTC.

The rearrangement links TRBV19 to TRBJ2-3; D is unresolved. CDR1 and CDR2 from the germline V gene are LNHDA and SQIVND (reference sequence). V was clipped by 3 bases and J by 1 base, with 5 bases between them. This CDR3 spans 13 amino acids. The CDR3 spells CASSIEGTDTQYF. The CDR3 DNA is TGTGCCAGTAGTATTGAGGGCACAGATACGCAGTATTTT.

Concerning this clone: Other DNA sequences from this sample encode an identical CDR3 as well. The chain is built from TRBV6-5 and TRBJ1-1, with TRBD1 identical over 9 bases. Germline CDR1 is MNHEY and CDR2 is SVGAGI. This CDR3 has 13 amino acids. V was pared by 6 bases and J by 3 bases, with 2 bases of the junction left unmatched. The CDR3 loop is CASSRDRDTEAFF. Written as DNA, the CDR3 is TGTGCCAGCAGCAGGGACAGGGACACTGAAGCTTTCTTT.

The CDR3 protein is CASSVTGFNSPLHF. The CDR3 nucleotides are TGTGCCAGCAGCGTTACAGGGTTTAATTCACCCCTCCACTTT. V usage is TRBV9 and J usage is TRBJ1-6; TRBD1 might be the D (6 bases). Per the germline V gene, CDR1 is SGDLS and CDR2 is YYNGEE. Trimming took off 2 bases at V and 6 bases at J, with 9 bases between the two ends. This CDR3 has 14 residues. Full variable domain (rest looked up from reference TRBV9 and TRBJ1-6): DSGVTQTPKHLITATGQRVTLRCSPRSGDLSVYWYQQSLDQGLQFLIQYYNGEERAKGNILERFSAQQFPDLHSELNLSSLELGDSALYFCASSVTGFNSPLHFGNGTRLTVT.

This sequence joins TRBV28 and TRBJ2-2, with D maybe TRBD2 (5 bases). The germline V and J ends were trimmed by 2 bases and 5 bases, with 12 bases remaining between them. Germline values: CDR1 MDHEN, CDR2 SYDVKM. The CDR3 spans 15 residues. The CDR3 coding sequence is TGTGCCAGCAGTTTAGGAGGCGGCTGGACCGGGGAGCTGTTTTTT. Translating gives CASSLGGGWTGELFF.

This rearrangement joins TRBV4-3 to TRBJ2-7; perhaps TRBD2 as D (5 bases). The CDR3 covers 15 residues. From germline, CDR1 is LGHNA and CDR2 YSLEER. V dropped 1 base and J dropped 1 base, with 11 bases sitting between them. The CDR3 reads CASSQVPGMSYEQYF. The CDR3 region has the DNA TGCGCCAGCAGCCAAGTCCCCGGGATGTCCTACGAGCAGTACTTC.

The V gene is TRBV30, the J gene TRBJ2-7, with 7 bases lining up with TRBD1. This CDR3 has 15 residues. V was clipped by 2 bases and J by 1 base; unmatched bases: 8. Germline loops: CDR1 GTSNPN, CDR2 SVGIG (reference sequence). CDR3 sequence reads: CAWSSGDRASYEQYF. CDR3 DNA: TGTGCCTGGAGTTCAGGTGACAGGGCTTCCTACGAGCAGTACTTC.

The rearrangement links TRBV6-5 to TRBJ2-7, with TRBD1 matching 9 bases. CDR1 and CDR2 (germline): MNHEY, SVGAGI. V trimming: 0 bases; J trimming: 3 bases; junction bases outside the gene matches: 3. The CDR3 extends over 15 amino acids. For the CDR3, the DNA is TGTGCCAGCAGTTACTCGGGGACAGGGCGCTACGAGCAGTACTTC. Protein product: CASSYSGTGRYEQYF.

The CDR3 region is CASSPRGSETQYF. DNA for the CDR3: TGTGCCAGCAGCCCTCGGGGATCAGAGACCCAGTACTTC. The rearrangement uses TRBV7-8 and TRBJ2-5; D possibly corresponds to TRBD2 (5 bases). From germline, CDR1 is SGHVS and CDR2 FQNEAQ. V lost 5 bases and J lost 4, with 11 bases in between. The CDR3 extends over 13 amino acids. The complete variable domain, with remaining parts taken from reference TRBV7-8 and TRBJ2-5, reads GAGVSQSPRYKVAKRGQDVALRCDPISGHVSLFWYQQALGQGPEFLTYFQNEAQLDKSGLPSDRFFAERPEGSVSTLKIQRTQQEDSAVYLCASSPRGSETQYFGPGTRLLVL.

The chain uses TRBV30 and TRBJ1-5; D unclear. Germline V CDR1 and CDR2: GTSNPN, SVGIG (reference sequence). There are 13 residues in the CDR3. V was clipped by 4 bases and J by 5 bases, with 12 bases between them. CDR3 residues: CAWTTSEYQPQHF. For the CDR3, the DNA is TGTGCCTGGACCACTTCTGAATATCAGCCCCAGCATTTT.

The chain is built from TRBV12-3 or TRBV12-4 and TRBJ1-6; D is uncertain. CDR3 length: 13 residues. Trimming removed 5 bases from V and 5 bases from J, with 7 bases in between. DNA of the CDR3: TGTGCCAGCAGTCTCGGGGATAATTCACCCCTCCACTTT. Translation gives CASSLGDNSPLHF.

Worth noting for this clone: This same CDR3 is encoded by further DNA sequences in the sample. The gene calls are TRBV11-2 and TRBJ2-7; D remains ambiguous. V lost 0 bases, J lost 6 bases, and 6 bases lay in between. CDR1 and CDR2 (germline): SGHAT, FQNNGV. The CDR3 is 12 residues long. The CDR3 sequence is CASSLDSGEQYF. As DNA, the CDR3 is TGTGCCAGCAGCTTAGATTCCGGCGAGCAGTACTTC.

The chain recombines TRBV6-5 with TRBJ1-1; TRBD1 matches at 10 bases. After removal of 0 bases from V and 4 bases from J, the junction contained 2 bases not matched to a gene. This CDR3 is 15 amino acids long. Germline V gene data show CDR1 as MNHEY and CDR2 as SVGAGI. CDR3 sequence: CASSYSGTGATEAFF. The CDR3 nucleotides read TGTGCCAGCAGTTACTCAGGGACAGGGGCCACTGAAGCTTTCTTT.

The V and J genes are TRBV4-3 and TRBJ2-1, with TRBD2 identical over 7 bases. This CDR3 is 13 amino acids long. Trimming at V came to 8 bases and at J to 3 bases, leaving 4 bases not matched to a gene. From germline, CDR1 is LGHNA and CDR2 YSLEER. The CDR3: CASGRALYNEQFF. The CDR3 nucleotides read TGCGCCAGCGGGAGGGCCCTCTACAATGAGCAGTTCTTC.

The chain employs TRBV20-1 and TRBJ2-7; TRBD2 is a possible D gene (5 bases). The CDR3 sequence is 13 residues long. Trimming cost V 3 bases and J 5 bases, with 14 bases left between them. Germline V CDR1 and CDR2: DFQATT, SNEGSKA (reference sequence). This chain's CDR3 is CSASRELPNEQYF. The CDR3 coding sequence is TGCAGTGCTAGTAGGGAGCTACCCAACGAGCAGTACTTC.

This clone was observed a handful of times. V gene TRBV6-5 combines with J gene TRBJ1-2; 9 bases are shared with TRBD1. The V gene's germline CDR1 is MNHEY and CDR2 SVGAGI. V shed 6 bases and J 6 bases; nucleotides not matched to a gene: 5. This CDR3 contains 13 residues. The CDR3 loop is CASRAGTGNGYTF. The CDR3 bases are TGTGCCAGCAGGGCCGGGACAGGGAATGGCTACACCTTC.

The chain joins TRBV6-2 or TRBV6-3 to TRBJ1-5, with 12 bases that match TRBD1. Germline CDR1 MNHEY, CDR2 SVGEGT. The CDR3 loop spans 16 amino acids. The V gene end was trimmed by 4 bases and the J gene end by 6 bases; junction bases not matched to a gene: 7. The CDR3 spells CASSSGTGGLPQPQHF. CDR3 bases: TGTGCCAGCAGTTCGGGGACAGGGGGCTTGCCTCAGCCCCAGCATTTT.

This chain joins TRBV5-4 and TRBJ2-7; the D is unclear. This CDR3 comprises 14 residues. Germline V gene lookup returns CDR1 SGHNT and CDR2 YYREEE (reference sequence). V lost 1 base and J lost 6, with 14 bases in between. The CDR3 is CASSLLGQESEQYF. DNA for the CDR3: TGTGCCAGCAGCTTGCTTGGCCAGGAAAGCGAGCAGTACTTC.

Worth noting for this clone: Other DNA sequences in the sample encode the same CDR3. The chain joins TRBV7-8 to TRBJ1-4, with D tentatively TRBD1 (5 bases). CDR3 length equals 14 residues. The V and J ends lost 1 base and 5 bases respectively, with 8 bases between them. CDR1 and CDR2 (germline): SGHVS, FQNEAQ. The CDR3: CASSLGAGNEKLFF. Here the CDR3 DNA reads TGTGCCAGCAGCTTAGGGGCAGGGAATGAAAAACTGTTTTTT.

This chain connects TRBV7-9 to TRBJ2-7; the match to TRBD1 covers 7 bases. Trimming took 5 bases from V and 6 from J; bases not matched to a gene: 4. CDR3 size: 12 residues. CDR1 SEHNR and CDR2 FQNEAQ come from the germline V gene (reference sequence). CDR3 DNA: TGTGCCAGCAGCCCTGGGACAGCCGAGCAGTACTTC. It yields the protein CASSPGTAEQYF.

V usage is TRBV7-3 and J usage is TRBJ2-1, with 8 bases fitting TRBD2. The V gene's germline CDR1 is SGHTA and CDR2 FQGTGA. The CDR3 consists of 14 residues. V trimming: 5 bases; J trimming: 9 bases; junction bases outside the gene matches: 9. Here the CDR3 DNA reads TGTGCCAGCAGCCCCCCGGGACTAGACCGTGAGCAGTTCTTC. This gives the protein CASSPPGLDREQFF.

The table lists this clone with a few counts. The rearrangement uses TRBV5-1 and TRBJ2-7, with 12 positions matching TRBD1. This CDR3 is 15 amino acids long. Trimming cost V 0 bases and J 6 bases; bases outside gene matches: 4. CDR1 is SGHRS and CDR2 is YFSETQ in the germline V gene. CDR3 DNA: TGCGCCAGCAGCTTGGGGGACAGGGGGCTGGGCGAGCAGTACTTC. This gives the protein CASSLGDRGLGEQYF.

The rearrangement links TRBV4-3 to TRBJ2-7; D unresolved. Trimming stripped 1 base from V and 3 bases from J, with 13 bases between. The germline V gene encodes CDR1 LGHNA and CDR2 YSLEER. This CDR3 is 15 amino acids long. The CDR3 coding sequence is TGCGCCAGCAGCCAAGTGGTGAACAACCACTACGAGCAGTACTTC. The encoded protein is CASSQVVNNHYEQYF.

The rearrangement joins TRBV24-1 to TRBJ2-7; TRBD1 might be the D (6 bases). The V gene lost 3 bases and the J gene lost 4 bases, with 18 bases spanning the gap. CDR3 length: 16 amino acids. Per the germline V gene, CDR1 is KGHDR and CDR2 is SFDVKD. The DNA for the CDR3 is TGTGCCACCAGTGATCGGCGTCGGACAGCGTCGTACGAGCAGTACTTC. It translates to CATSDRRRTASYEQYF.

This rearrangement joins TRBV2 to TRBJ1-4, with 7 positions matching TRBD1. J lost 8 bases, V lost 4 bases, and 10 bases had no gene match. The germline gives CDR1 SNHLY, CDR2 FYNNEI. The length of the CDR3 is 15 residues. The CDR3 loop is CASSGVSGGREKLFF. The CDR3 nucleotides read TGTGCCAGCAGTGGGGTGTCAGGGGGTAGGGAAAAACTGTTTTTT.